The 11 T cell receptor beta chains below were found in one sample sequenced in a study of blood T cells in healthy people across ages. Using a J-beta primer mix together with a sample-barcoded 5' primer, a second PCR was run for roughly 7 to 12 cycles. TCRdb fed the 5' RACE reads into MiXCR, producing one record per CDR3 protein. This table has 550,000 to 600,000 distinct CDR3 sequences, approximately 27% appearing once. Sequencing was carried out using blood. Every receptor here comes from an older woman in good health.

The chain has TRBV4-1 and TRBJ2-1; tentatively, D is TRBD1 (6 bases). This CDR3 spans 15 amino acids. V lost 0 bases and J lost 10, with 16 bases in between. CDR1 and CDR2 from the germline V gene are MGHRA and YSYEKL. The CDR3 reads CASSQEGAVTGEQFF. DNA for the CDR3: TGCGCCAGCAGCCAAGAGGGGGCTGTCACCGGAGAGCAGTTCTTC.

This clonotype was seen just once. J is TRBJ2-7 and V is TRBV10-3; 7 nucleotides align to TRBD2. The CDR3 has 14 residues. Germline V CDR1 and CDR2: ENHRY, SYGVKD. V shed 10 bases, J shed 7 bases, and the junction held 16 bases outside the gene matches. CDR3 nucleotide sequence: TGTGCCACGGGGGGTGATTCGGGGCTCTTAGAGCAGTACTTC. Translating gives CATGGDSGLLEQYF.

This clonotype was found a few times. The CDR3 DNA sequence: TGTGCCAGCAGCCTTGCGACAGGGGGTATCGGAAACACCATATATTTT. It specifies CASSLATGGIGNTIYF. The chain is built from TRBV28 and TRBJ1-3, with TRBD1 identical over 9 bases. From germline, CDR1 is MDHEN and CDR2 SYDVKM. V lost 6 bases and J lost 4; bases outside the gene matches: 10. The CDR3 loop spans 16 amino acids.

This clonotype came up a few times. The gene calls are TRBV20-1 and TRBJ2-1, with TRBD2 matching over 12 bases. The junction had 9 bases not matched to a gene; V was cut back by 6 bases and J by 6 bases. The length of the CDR3 is 15 residues. The V gene's germline CDR1 is DFQATT and CDR2 SNEGSKA (reference sequence). CDR3 region: CSAYTTSGGSNEQFF. The CDR3 nucleotides read TGCAGTGCGTACACGACTAGCGGGGGATCCAATGAGCAGTTCTTC.

Ten or more counts support this clonotype. J is TRBJ2-6 and V is TRBV24-1, with D tentatively TRBD1 (5 bases). Trimming shortened V by 3 bases and J by 1 base, and 9 bases separated the two germline ends. The CDR3 is 16 amino acids. CDR1 and CDR2 (germline): KGHDR, SFDVKD. This CDR3 is CATSDPQGSGANVLTF. The CDR3 DNA sequence: TGTGCCACCAGTGATCCGCAGGGTTCTGGGGCCAACGTCCTGACTTTC.

This clonotype was observed a few times. The CDR3 region is CSARDKTRKYEQYF. CDR3 DNA: TGCAGTGCTAGAGATAAGACTAGGAAATACGAGCAGTACTTC. The chain employs TRBV20-1 and TRBJ2-5; D perhaps matches TRBD2 (6 bases). The end of the DNA fits TRBJ2-7 better, so the J call may be wrong. CDR1 DFQATT and CDR2 SNEGSKA come from the germline V gene (reference sequence). The CDR3 totals 14 residues.

This clonotype was observed at least ten times. The chain is built from TRBV5-1 and TRBJ1-2; D uncertain. Trimming shortened V by 5 bases and J by 1 base, and 6 bases separated the two germline ends. From germline, CDR1 is SGHRS and CDR2 YFSETQ. CDR3 length: 12 amino acids. Here the CDR3 reads CASRTDNYGYTF. The CDR3 DNA is TGCGCCAGCAGAACCGATAACTATGGCTACACCTTC.

V usage is TRBV24-1 and J usage is TRBJ2-7; D remains unclear. The CDR3 is 12 residues long. V dropped 6 bases and J dropped 7 bases, with 12 bases sitting between them. The germline CDR1 and CDR2 sequences are KGHDR and SFDVKD. CDR3 sequence: CATSPRDGEQYF. The CDR3 DNA reads TGTGCCACCAGTCCAAGGGATGGGGAGCAGTACTTC.

The chain joins TRBV2 to TRBJ1-1, with 7 bases fitting TRBD1. The germline V gene encodes CDR1 SNHLY and CDR2 FYNNEI. V shed 7 bases, J shed 4 bases, and the junction held 9 bases outside the gene matches. This CDR3 region has 14 residues. The CDR3 coding sequence is TGTGCCAGCACCATGACAGGGCGGAGCACTGAAGCTTTCTTT. This codes for CASTMTGRSTEAFF.

The chain joins TRBV9 to TRBJ2-1; D perhaps matches TRBD2 (6 bases). V shed 0 bases and J shed 10 bases, with 11 bases lying between them. CDR1 is SGDLS, CDR2 YYNGEE, per germline. This CDR3 spans 13 amino acids. The chain's CDR3 is CASSVVERGEQFF. The CDR3 nucleotides are TGTGCCAGCAGCGTAGTTGAACGGGGGGAGCAGTTCTTC.

This clonotype was detected a few times. V usage is TRBV10-3 and J usage is TRBJ2-1; 9 bases are shared with TRBD2. V was pared by 2 bases and J by 4 bases, with 6 bases of the junction left unmatched. This CDR3 comprises 16 residues. The germline V gene has CDR1 ENHRY and CDR2 SYGVKD. The CDR3 bases are TGTGCCATCAGTGAGCATAGCGGGGGATCTTACAATGAGCAGTTCTTC. Its protein is CAISEHSGGSYNEQFF.